This passage covers 31 T cell receptor beta chains from one sample sequenced in a study of T cell repertoires in cytomegalovirus infection. One entry per CDR3 protein, called by TCRdb with MiXCR from the reads. The sample shows some 270,000 distinct CDR3 sequences, about 18% of them seen only once. The sample comprised CD8+ T cells from PBMCs. Receptor source: a human donor in good health (CMV status not recorded). Some clones in this sample may be carry-over from other donors' samples.

This chain connects TRBV20-1 to TRBJ2-4, with 7 bases lining up with TRBD1. This CDR3 has 13 amino acids. Per the germline V gene, CDR1 is DFQATT and CDR2 is SNEGSKA (reference sequence). J gave up 3 bases and V 1 base, and 0 bases lay outside the gene matches. CDR3 loop: CSARGDSKNIQYF. The CDR3 nucleotides are TGCAGTGCTAGAGGGGACAGCAAAAACATTCAGTACTTC.

This clonotype was seen a few times. The V gene is TRBV29-1, the J gene TRBJ1-3; no clear D. Trimming left V 3 bases short and J 0 bases short, with 6 bases between. CDR1 is SQVTM and CDR2 is ANQGSEA in the germline V gene. CDR3 length: 13 amino acids. CDR3 DNA: TGCAGCGTTGACAGCGACTCTGGAAACACCATATATTTT. Protein product: CSVDSDSGNTIYF.

This clonotype was counted a few times. The chain employs TRBV12-3 or TRBV12-4 and TRBJ1-2; D is unclear. The CDR3 loop spans 13 amino acids. V was cut by 4 bases and J by 8 bases, with 14 bases left in between. CDR3 amino acids: CASSSQVSEGYTF. The CDR3 DNA is TGTGCCAGCAGTTCCCAGGTTTCCGAGGGCTACACCTTC.

This clonotype was seen a few times. The CDR3 reads CASSLGGEPLHF. CDR3 in DNA: TGTGCCAGCAGCTTAGGTGGAGAACCCCTCCACTTT. The chain joins TRBV7-8 to TRBJ1-6; no reliable D call. This CDR3 region has 12 residues. Germline V gene sequence: CDR1 SGHVS, CDR2 FQNEAQ. V lost 1 base, J lost 12 bases, and 7 bases lay in between.

The table lists this clonotype with many counts. V is TRBV7-9 and J is TRBJ2-1; D might be TRBD1 or TRBD2, each matching 5 bases. V gave up 0 bases and J gave up 6 bases, with 9 bases separating them. Germline CDR1 is SEHNR and CDR2 is FQNEAQ (reference sequence). This CDR3 has 14 amino acids. The CDR3 here is CASSLAGVTNEQFF. CDR3 in DNA: TGTGCCAGCAGCTTAGCGGGGGTCACCAATGAGCAGTTCTTC.

There are many counts of this clonotype. J is TRBJ2-7 and V is TRBV12-3 or TRBV12-4; a possible D gene is TRBD2 (6 bases). V was trimmed by 3 bases and J by 5 bases, leaving 11 bases between them. This CDR3 has 13 residues. The CDR3 DNA sequence: TGTGCCAGCAGTTTCGGGGGATCCGACGAGCAGTACTTC. It codes for CASSFGGSDEQYF.

V usage is TRBV7-9 and J usage is TRBJ1-1, with D tentatively TRBD1 (5 bases). Trimming took off 1 base at V and 6 bases at J, with 24 bases between the two ends. This CDR3 has 18 amino acids. Germline V lookup: CDR1 SEHNR, CDR2 FQNEAQ (reference sequence). The chain's CDR3 is CASSLDRWGDLGHSEAFF. As DNA, the CDR3 is TGTGCCAGCAGCTTAGATCGTTGGGGGGACCTCGGGCATTCTGAAGCTTTCTTT.

This clonotype was picked up many times. The V and J genes are TRBV7-9 and TRBJ2-1; D uncertain. V lost 4 bases and J 8 bases, leaving 6 bases between the germline ends. Germline loops: CDR1 SEHNR, CDR2 FQNEAQ (reference sequence). The CDR3 has 11 amino acids. The CDR3 reads CASSWSHEQFF. CDR3 nucleotide sequence: TGTGCCAGCAGCTGGTCGCATGAGCAGTTCTTC.

There are many counts of this clonotype. V gene TRBV13 combines with J gene TRBJ1-1; TRBD1 is a possible D gene (5 bases). The V gene's germline CDR1 is PRHDT and CDR2 FYEKMQ (reference sequence). This CDR3 has 14 amino acids. Deletions cut 2 bases from V and 5 bases from J, with 12 bases between. The CDR3 protein is CASSLSKKGTEAFF. The CDR3 coding sequence is TGTGCCAGCAGCTTAAGCAAAAAGGGGACTGAAGCTTTCTTT.

Worth noting for this clonotype: Just one base apart from a much larger clone, this may be a read error. As DNA, the CDR3 is TGTGCCGGCAGACTAAGCGGGGGGACCTACAATGAGCAGTTCTTC. It specifies CAGRLSGGTYNEQFF. The chain recombines TRBV7-9 with TRBJ2-1; 9 positions agree with TRBD2. CDR1 is SEHNR and CDR2 is FQNEAQ in the germline V gene (reference sequence). The CDR3 is made up of 15 amino acids.

The sample holds a few counts of this clonotype. This rearrangement joins TRBV2 to TRBJ1-5; the D is unclear. The V and J ends lost 0 bases and 7 bases respectively, with 16 bases between them. The CDR3 has 16 residues. Looked up from germline, CDR1 is SNHLY and CDR2 is FYNNEI. CDR3: CASSEALMIEDQPQHF. CDR3 nucleotides: TGTGCCAGCAGTGAAGCGCTTATGATAGAGGACCAGCCCCAGCATTTT.

The genes are TRBV7-9 and TRBJ2-1; D is unresolved. CDR3 length: 13 residues. Germline V gene data show CDR1 as SEHNR and CDR2 as FQNEAQ (reference sequence). Deletions cut 3 bases from V and 5 bases from J, with 8 bases between. CDR3 nucleotides: TGTGCCAGCAGCTTTTCCGTCGACAATGAGCAGTTCTTC. It yields the protein CASSFSVDNEQFF.

This clonotype was observed a handful of times. The CDR3, as DNA: TGTGCCACCAGCACACGAAGCAGGGTGAAGTACACTGAAGCTTTCTTT. It yields the protein CATSTRSRVKYTEAFF. This chain links TRBV15 with TRBJ1-1; D might be TRBD1 (5 bases). The ends were cut back, 4 bases at V and 3 bases at J, with 18 bases in the middle. This CDR3 is built from 16 residues. CDR1 LNHNV and CDR2 YYDKDF come from the germline V gene (reference sequence).

In its sample, this clonotype was seen many times. The chain is built from TRBV7-8 and TRBJ1-1; D ambiguous. V gave up 5 bases and J gave up 3 bases, with 10 bases separating them. This CDR3 is built from 13 residues. CDR1 SGHVS and CDR2 FQNEAQ come from the germline V gene. The CDR3 sequence is CASSLETHTEAFF. The CDR3, as DNA: TGTGCCAGCAGCCTGGAGACGCACACTGAAGCTTTCTTT.

The chain has TRBV27 and TRBJ2-1; perhaps TRBD2 as D (6 bases). V was clipped by 6 bases and J by 7 bases, with 22 bases between them. The V gene's germline CDR1 is MNHEY and CDR2 SMNVEV (reference sequence). The CDR3 totals 16 residues. The CDR3 sequence is CASSTLPGLGRNEQFF. CDR3 in DNA: TGTGCCAGCAGCACGTTACCGGGACTGGGGAGGAATGAGCAGTTCTTC.

This clonotype was observed at least ten times. The chain combines TRBV6-6 with TRBJ2-1; 8 positions match TRBD2. The CDR3 runs 18 residues. J gave up 1 base and V 0 bases, and 8 bases lay outside the gene matches. Germline-derived CDR1 and CDR2 are MNHNY and SVGAGI (reference sequence). This chain's CDR3 is CASSYSKVGGASYNEQFF. In DNA form, the CDR3 reads TGTGCCAGCAGTTACTCGAAGGTCGGGGGGGCTTCCTACAATGAGCAGTTCTTC.

The CDR3 bases are TGTGCCAGCAGCCTGGGGCGGGCTAGCGGGGCTTCCGGGGAGCTGTTTTTT. This gives the protein CASSLGRASGASGELFF. The V call is TRBV5-5, the J call TRBJ2-2; 9 nucleotides line up with TRBD2. This CDR3 contains 17 residues. Germline loops: CDR1 SGHKS, CDR2 YYEKEE (reference sequence). V shed 4 bases and J 6 bases; nucleotides not matched to a gene: 13.

Ten or more counts support this clonotype. The J gene is TRBJ2-1, the V gene TRBV7-6; 9 positions agree with TRBD1. Germline CDR1 SGHVS, CDR2 FNYEAQ. J lost 5 bases, V lost 5 bases, and 7 bases had no gene match. The CDR3 length is 15 residues. Written as DNA, the CDR3 is TGTGCCAGCAGCCACGGGACAGGGTCTGACAATGAGCAGTTCTTC. It encodes CASSHGTGSDNEQFF.

The rearrangement uses TRBV5-4 and TRBJ2-3, with 9 bases matching TRBD1. The CDR3 is made up of 19 amino acids. The germline V gene encodes CDR1 SGHNT and CDR2 YYREEE (reference sequence). The junction had 16 bases not matched to a gene; V was cut back by 4 bases and J by 1 base. CDR3 amino acids: CASSGGQGAVPYGTDTQYF. In DNA, the CDR3 is TGTGCCAGCAGCGGGGGACAGGGCGCCGTTCCTTACGGCACAGATACGCAGTATTTT.

The chain's CDR3 is CASSPRDGAYEQYF. CDR3 DNA sequence: TGTGCCAGCAGCCCCAGGGACGGAGCCTACGAGCAGTACTTC. The rearrangement joins TRBV7-9 to TRBJ2-7, with D perhaps being TRBD1 or TRBD2 (5 bases each). Germline CDR1 is SEHNR and CDR2 is FQNEAQ (reference sequence). The V end was cut by 5 bases, the J end by 2 bases, with 13 bases between. This CDR3 comprises 14 residues.

As to this clonotype: Germline and junction disagree at one end, which may indicate a read error. This rearrangement joins TRBV5-1 to TRBJ2-1; D perhaps matches TRBD1 (5 bases). CDR3 length equals 16 residues. Germline V gene sequence: CDR1 SGHRS, CDR2 YFSETQ. CDR3 in amino acids: CVSSPLGLGANNEQFF. CDR3 DNA: TGCGTCAGCAGCCCCCTGGGCTTAGGGGCCAACAATGAGCAGTTCTTC.

At least ten counts were recorded for this clonotype. The gene calls are TRBV6-1 and TRBJ1-2; 9 bases agree with TRBD1. With V trimmed by 2 bases and J by 4 bases, 8 bases remained unmatched. CDR3 length: 16 amino acids. Germline V gene lookup returns CDR1 MNHNS and CDR2 SASEGT. CDR3 in amino acids: CASSERDRAITYGYTF. The CDR3 DNA sequence: TGTGCCAGCAGTGAAAGGGACAGGGCAATCACCTATGGCTACACCTTC.

Ten or more counts support this clonotype. V and J are TRBV7-8 and TRBJ1-5; no firm D call. The CDR3 is 15 residues long. Germline CDR1 and CDR2: SGHVS and FQNEAQ. Trimming took off 2 bases at V and 4 bases at J, with 12 bases between the two ends. CDR3 region: CASSLSVGENQPQHF. DNA for the CDR3: TGTGCCAGCAGCTTATCCGTCGGGGAAAATCAGCCCCAGCATTTT.

This clonotype was recorded many times. The chain employs TRBV28 and TRBJ2-7; D possibly corresponds to TRBD2 (6 bases). Trimming removed 3 bases from V and 6 bases from J, with 18 bases in between. From germline, CDR1 is MDHEN and CDR2 SYDVKM. The CDR3 spans 15 residues. CDR3 amino acids: CASSLQGLGSIEQYF. Written as DNA, the CDR3 is TGTGCCAGCAGTTTGCAGGGACTGGGGTCCATCGAGCAGTACTTC.

This clonotype has a handful of counts. The chain links TRBV28 to TRBJ2-4; D tentatively fits TRBD1 or TRBD2 (5 bases each). CDR3 length: 14 amino acids. The germline V and J ends were trimmed by 8 bases and 2 bases, with 13 bases remaining between them. Germline lookup yields CDR1 MDHEN and CDR2 SYDVKM. As DNA, the CDR3 is TGTGCCAGCTCAACCGGGACCCCCAAAAACATTCAGTACTTC. Translation: CASSTGTPKNIQYF.

The chain uses TRBV6-2 or TRBV6-3 and TRBJ2-2; D unresolved. CDR1 MNHEY and CDR2 SVGEGT come from the germline V gene. Trimming cost V 8 bases and J 2 bases, with 21 bases left between them. There are 17 residues in the CDR3. This chain's CDR3 is CASQKDRAEHNTGELFF. In DNA, the CDR3 is TGTGCCAGCCAAAAGGACCGGGCCGAGCACAACACCGGGGAGCTGTTTTTT.

The chain links TRBV4-2 to TRBJ1-6, with D unresolved. V was shortened by 5 bases and J by 1 base, with 9 bases between the two germline ends. Germline-derived CDR1 and CDR2 are LGHNA and YNFKEQ. The CDR3 spans 15 residues. CDR3 bases: TGTGCCAGCAGCGATTTAGGGTCCTATAATTCACCCCTCCACTTT. Its translation: CASSDLGSYNSPLHF.

The genes are TRBV2 and TRBJ1-4; D perhaps matches TRBD1 (6 bases). The CDR3 totals 14 residues. Germline V lookup: CDR1 SNHLY, CDR2 FYNNEI. Trimming removed 6 bases from V and 8 bases from J, with 16 bases in between. The CDR3 is CASSRGRGEEKLFF. The CDR3 coding sequence is TGTGCCAGCAGCCGGGGCAGGGGAGAAGAAAAACTGTTTTTT.

The rearrangement joins TRBV20-1 to TRBJ2-2, with D possibly TRBD1 on 5 matching bases. Germline lookup yields CDR1 DFQATT and CDR2 SNEGSKA (reference sequence). V was shortened by 0 bases and J by 0 bases, with 11 bases between the two germline ends. The CDR3 is made up of 16 amino acids. The CDR3 is CSARESRTTNTGELFF. CDR3 DNA sequence: TGCAGTGCTAGAGAGTCTAGGACAACGAACACCGGGGAGCTGTTTTTT.

This clonotype was observed at least ten times. The chain recombines TRBV7-9 with TRBJ2-1; D uncertain. Germline V lookup: CDR1 SEHNR, CDR2 FQNEAQ (reference sequence). The CDR3 totals 13 residues. V lost 0 bases, J lost 4 bases, and 4 bases lay in between. This CDR3 is CASSLASYNEQFF. CDR3 bases: TGTGCCAGCAGCTTAGCTTCATACAATGAGCAGTTCTTC.

This clonotype appeared a few times. The chain is built from TRBV5-1 and TRBJ1-1; no reliable D call. Deletions cut 4 bases from V and 3 bases from J, with 16 bases between. Per the germline V gene, CDR1 is SGHRS and CDR2 is YFSETQ. The CDR3 length is 15 residues. The CDR3 loop reads CASSAADLGHTEAFF. CDR3 DNA: TGCGCCAGCAGCGCCGCGGATTTAGGGCACACTGAAGCTTTCTTT. The whole variable domain, filled in from reference TRBV5-1 and TRBJ1-1, reads KAGVTQTPRYLIKTRGQQVTLSCSPISGHRSVSWYQQTPGQGLQFLFEYFSETQRNKGNFPGRFSGRQFSNSRSEMNVSTLELGDSALYLCASSAADLGHTEAFFGQGTRLTVV.